This T cell receptor (beta chain) was found in a study of blood T cell repertoires in COVID-19. V was shortened by 0 bases and J by 6 bases, with 10 bases between the two germline ends. The CDR3 is 14 amino acids. Germline V gives CDR1 SGHRS, CDR2 YFSETQ. The repertoire was sequenced with immunoSEQ multiplex PCR; TCRdb's copy has only in-frame clones and lacks some. The table has about 220,000 clones, roughly 84% seen once. The sequence derives from a man in his fifties or sixties with active or convalescent COVID-19. The rearrangement joins TRBV5-1 to TRBJ2-1, with D uncertain. The sequencing input was peripheral blood. The CDR3 DNA reads TGCGCCAGCAGCTTGGATCCGGTCGGCAATGAGCAGTTCTTC. It encodes CASSLDPVGNEQFF.